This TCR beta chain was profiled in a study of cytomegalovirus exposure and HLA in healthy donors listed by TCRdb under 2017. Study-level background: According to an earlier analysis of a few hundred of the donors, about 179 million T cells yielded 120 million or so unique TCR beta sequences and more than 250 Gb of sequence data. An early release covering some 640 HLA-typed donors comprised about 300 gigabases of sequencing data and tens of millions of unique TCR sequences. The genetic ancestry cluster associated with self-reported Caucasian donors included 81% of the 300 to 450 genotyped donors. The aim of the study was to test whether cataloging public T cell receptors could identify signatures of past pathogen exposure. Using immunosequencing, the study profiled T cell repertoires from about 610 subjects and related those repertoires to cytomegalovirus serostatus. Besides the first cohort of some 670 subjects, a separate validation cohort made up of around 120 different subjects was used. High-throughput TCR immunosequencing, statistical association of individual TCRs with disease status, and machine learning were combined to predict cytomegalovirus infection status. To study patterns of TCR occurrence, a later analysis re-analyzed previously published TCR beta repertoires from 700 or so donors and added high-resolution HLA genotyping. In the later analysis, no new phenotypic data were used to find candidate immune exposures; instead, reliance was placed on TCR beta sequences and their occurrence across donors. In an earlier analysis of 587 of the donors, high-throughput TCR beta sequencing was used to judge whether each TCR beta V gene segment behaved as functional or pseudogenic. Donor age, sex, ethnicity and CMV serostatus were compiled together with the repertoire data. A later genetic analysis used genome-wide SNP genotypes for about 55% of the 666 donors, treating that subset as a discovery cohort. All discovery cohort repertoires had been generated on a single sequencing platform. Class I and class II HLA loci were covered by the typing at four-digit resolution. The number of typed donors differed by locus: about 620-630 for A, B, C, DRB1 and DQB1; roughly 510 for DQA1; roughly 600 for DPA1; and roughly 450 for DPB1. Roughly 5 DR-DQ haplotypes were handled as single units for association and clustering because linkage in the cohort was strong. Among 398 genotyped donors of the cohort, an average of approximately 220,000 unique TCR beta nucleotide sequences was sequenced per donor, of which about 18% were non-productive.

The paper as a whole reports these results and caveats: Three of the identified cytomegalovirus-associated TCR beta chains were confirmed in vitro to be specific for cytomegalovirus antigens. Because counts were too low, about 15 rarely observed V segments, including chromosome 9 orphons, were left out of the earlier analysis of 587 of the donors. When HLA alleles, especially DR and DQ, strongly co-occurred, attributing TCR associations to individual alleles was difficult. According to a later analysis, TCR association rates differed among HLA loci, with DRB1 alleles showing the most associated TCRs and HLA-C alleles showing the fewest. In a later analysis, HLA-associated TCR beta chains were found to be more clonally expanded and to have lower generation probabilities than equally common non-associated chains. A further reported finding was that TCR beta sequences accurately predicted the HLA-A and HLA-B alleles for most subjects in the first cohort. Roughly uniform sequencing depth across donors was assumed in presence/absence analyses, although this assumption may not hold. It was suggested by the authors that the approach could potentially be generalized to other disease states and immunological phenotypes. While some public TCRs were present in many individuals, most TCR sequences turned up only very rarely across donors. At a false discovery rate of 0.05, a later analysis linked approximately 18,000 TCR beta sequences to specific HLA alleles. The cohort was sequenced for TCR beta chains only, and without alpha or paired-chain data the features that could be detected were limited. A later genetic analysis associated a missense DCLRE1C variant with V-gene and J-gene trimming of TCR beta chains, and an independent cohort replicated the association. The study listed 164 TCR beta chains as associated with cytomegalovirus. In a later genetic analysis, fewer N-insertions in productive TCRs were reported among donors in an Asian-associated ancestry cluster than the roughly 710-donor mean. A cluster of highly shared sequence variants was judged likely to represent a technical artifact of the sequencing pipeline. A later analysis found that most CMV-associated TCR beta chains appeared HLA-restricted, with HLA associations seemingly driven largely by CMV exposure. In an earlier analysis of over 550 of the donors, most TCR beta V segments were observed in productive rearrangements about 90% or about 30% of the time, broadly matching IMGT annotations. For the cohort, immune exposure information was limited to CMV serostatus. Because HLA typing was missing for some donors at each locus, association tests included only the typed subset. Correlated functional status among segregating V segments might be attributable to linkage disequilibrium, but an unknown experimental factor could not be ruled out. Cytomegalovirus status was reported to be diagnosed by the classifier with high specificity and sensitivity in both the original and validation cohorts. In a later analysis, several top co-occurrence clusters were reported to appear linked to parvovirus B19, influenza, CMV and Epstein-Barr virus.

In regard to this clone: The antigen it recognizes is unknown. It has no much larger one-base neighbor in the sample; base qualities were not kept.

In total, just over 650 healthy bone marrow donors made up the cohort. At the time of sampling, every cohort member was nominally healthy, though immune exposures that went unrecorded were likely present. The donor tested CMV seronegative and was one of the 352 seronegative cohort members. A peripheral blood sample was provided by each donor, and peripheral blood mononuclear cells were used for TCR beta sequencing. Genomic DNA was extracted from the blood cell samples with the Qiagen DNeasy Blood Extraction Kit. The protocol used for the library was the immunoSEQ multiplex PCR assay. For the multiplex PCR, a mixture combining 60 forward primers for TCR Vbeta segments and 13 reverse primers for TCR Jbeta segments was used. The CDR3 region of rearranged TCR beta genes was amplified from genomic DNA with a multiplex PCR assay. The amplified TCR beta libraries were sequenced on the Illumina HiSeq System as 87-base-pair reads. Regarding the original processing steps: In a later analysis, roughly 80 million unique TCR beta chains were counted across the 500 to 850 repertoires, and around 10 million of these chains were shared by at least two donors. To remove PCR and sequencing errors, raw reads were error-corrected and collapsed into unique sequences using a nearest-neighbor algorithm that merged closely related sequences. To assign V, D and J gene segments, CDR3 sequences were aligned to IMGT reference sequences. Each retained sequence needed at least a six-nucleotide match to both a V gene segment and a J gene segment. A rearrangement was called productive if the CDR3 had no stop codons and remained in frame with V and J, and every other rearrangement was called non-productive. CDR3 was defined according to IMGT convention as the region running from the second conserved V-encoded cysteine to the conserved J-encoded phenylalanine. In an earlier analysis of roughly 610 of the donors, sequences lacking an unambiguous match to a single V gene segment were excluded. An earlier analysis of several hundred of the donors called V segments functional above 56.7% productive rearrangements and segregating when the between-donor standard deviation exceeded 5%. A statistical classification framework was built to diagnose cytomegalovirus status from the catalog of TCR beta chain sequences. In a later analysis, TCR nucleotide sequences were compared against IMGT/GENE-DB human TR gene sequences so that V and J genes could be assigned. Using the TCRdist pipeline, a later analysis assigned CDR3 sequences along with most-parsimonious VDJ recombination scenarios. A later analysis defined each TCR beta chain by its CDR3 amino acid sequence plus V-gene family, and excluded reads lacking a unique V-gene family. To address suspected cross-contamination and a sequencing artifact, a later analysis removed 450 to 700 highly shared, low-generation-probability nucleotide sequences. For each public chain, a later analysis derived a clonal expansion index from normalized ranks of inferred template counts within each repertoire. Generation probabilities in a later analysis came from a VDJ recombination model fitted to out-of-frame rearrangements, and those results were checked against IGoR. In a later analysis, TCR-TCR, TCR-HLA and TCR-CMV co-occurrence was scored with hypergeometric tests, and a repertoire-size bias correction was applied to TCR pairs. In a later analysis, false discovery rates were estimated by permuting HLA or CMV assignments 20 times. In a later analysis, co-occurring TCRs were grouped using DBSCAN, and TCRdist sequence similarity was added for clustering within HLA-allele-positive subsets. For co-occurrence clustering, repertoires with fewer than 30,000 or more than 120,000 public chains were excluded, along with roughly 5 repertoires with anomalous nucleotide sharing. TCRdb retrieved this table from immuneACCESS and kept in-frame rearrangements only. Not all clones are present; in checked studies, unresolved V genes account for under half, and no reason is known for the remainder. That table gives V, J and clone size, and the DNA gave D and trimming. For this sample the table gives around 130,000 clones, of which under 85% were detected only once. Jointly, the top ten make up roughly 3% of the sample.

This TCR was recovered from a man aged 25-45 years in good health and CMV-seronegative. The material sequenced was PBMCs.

The nucleotide sequence is TGTGCCAGCAGCCGACAGGCTACCTACGAGCAGTACTTC. This is translated as CASSRQATYEQYF. The chain uses TRBV7-2 and TRBJ2-5; matching of 6 bases hints at TRBD1 as the D gene. Gene TRBJ2-7 matches the end of the DNA better, so the J call may be wrong. CDR1 and CDR2 (SGHTA, FQGNSA) derive from the germline V gene. The CDR3 has 13 amino acids, counting the end cysteine and phenylalanine. The kept DNA is CDR3 alone, 39 bases in frame from the first base.